The clone carrying this T cell receptor beta chain has only a few counts. The antigen is undetermined. This sample was taken from a study of cytomegalovirus exposure and HLA in healthy donors. General study points: Analysis performed later showed TCR beta chains linked to HLA being more clonally expanded than equally common others. Follow-up analysis later connected one missense variant in DCLRE1C with trimming of TCR beta V- and J-genes. In vitro testing confirmed a few CMV-associated chains as specific for CMV antigens. When the data were analyzed later, several of the most significant clusters appeared to be linked to common viral pathogens.

The PCR used 60 Vbeta and 13 Jbeta primers. The method was immunoSEQ multiplex PCR; TCRdb's version includes in-frame clones alone and lacks a portion of them. The table records around 150,000 clones, around four fifths of them present only once. The CDR3 covers 16 residues. V lost 5 bases to trimming and J lost 5 bases; unmatched junction nucleotides: 14. The germline V gene has CDR1 MDHEN and CDR2 SYDVKM. The receptor's source is a woman younger than 35 in good health and CMV-seronegative. Sequencing used PBMCs. The chain employs TRBV28 and TRBJ1-2, with 7 positions matching TRBD1. The DNA of the CDR3 is TGTGCCAGCAGTCGTCCGACCGGAAGGGACAGATATGGCTACACCTTC. It is translated as CASSRPTGRDRYGYTF.